A selection of T cell receptor beta chains follows, all from one sample in a study of blood T cell repertoires in COVID-19. Sequencing was performed with immunoSEQ multiplex PCR; in TCRdb, only in-frame clones are kept and a portion is missing. The sample lists around 140,000 clones; roughly 87% were seen once. The sample consisted of peripheral blood. These receptors were obtained from a human donor in a cohort sampled during active COVID-19. The CDR3 runs from the conserved cysteine through the conserved F or W. Fields, in order: clone size, J gene, V gene, D gene, CDR3 protein, CDR3 DNA. The D gene is left open where the match is weak. Not all rows give a size; the values are once, few, many and, for expanded clones, a class.

abundance: .
j_gene: TRBJ2-5
v_gene: TRBV6-2/TRBV6-3
d_gene: TRBD2
CDR3aa: CASSSLRGGIQETQYF
CDR3nt: TGTGCCAGCAGTTCTCTCCGGGGGGGGATCCAAGAGACCCAGTACTTC

abundance: .
j_gene: TRBJ2-1
v_gene: TRBV3-1/TRBV3-2
d_gene: .
CDR3aa: CATRGGASYNEQFF
CDR3nt: TGTGCAACAAGGGGGGGGGCCTCCTACAATGAGCAGTTCTTC

abundance: .
j_gene: TRBJ1-1
v_gene: TRBV7-8
d_gene: TRBD1
CDR3aa: CASSLDRVFSRNTEAFF
CDR3nt: TGTGCCAGCAGCCTCGACAGGGTTTTTTCGAGGAACACTGAAGCTTTCTTT

abundance: .
j_gene: TRBJ2-7
v_gene: TRBV5-8
d_gene: .
CDR3aa: CASSLILRETGYLYEQYF
CDR3nt: TGTGCCAGCAGCTTGATTCTAAGGGAAACAGGGTATCTCTACGAGCAGTACTTC

abundance: few
j_gene: TRBJ2-2
v_gene: TRBV6-4
d_gene: .
CDR3aa: CASSDSSRVNTGELFF
CDR3nt: TGTGCCAGCAGTGACTCGTCCCGCGTGAACACCGGGGAGCTGTTTTTT

abundance: .
j_gene: TRBJ2-1
v_gene: TRBV7-2
d_gene: TRBD2
CDR3aa: CASSPQPGLAYNEQFF
CDR3nt: TGTGCCAGCAGCCCACAACCGGGACTAGCGTACAATGAGCAGTTCTTC

abundance: .
j_gene: TRBJ2-7
v_gene: TRBV6-6
d_gene: .
CDR3aa: CASSPTSGNRYEQYF
CDR3nt: TGTGCCAGCAGCCCCACTTCAGGGAACCGCTACGAGCAGTACTTC

abundance: .
j_gene: TRBJ2-1
v_gene: TRBV5-1
d_gene: .
CDR3aa: CASSLAMTVGEQFF
CDR3nt: TGCGCCAGCAGCTTGGCCATGACAGTTGGTGAGCAGTTCTTC

abundance: .
j_gene: TRBJ2-1
v_gene: TRBV5-1
d_gene: .
CDR3aa: CASSFAGTGNEQFF
CDR3nt: TGCGCCAGCAGCTTTGCGGGGACCGGCAATGAGCAGTTCTTC

abundance: .
j_gene: TRBJ2-1
v_gene: TRBV7-2
d_gene: .
CDR3aa: CASSLDPGPYNEQFF
CDR3nt: TGTGCCAGCAGCTTAGATCCAGGGCCCTACAATGAGCAGTTCTTC

abundance: .
j_gene: TRBJ2-1
v_gene: TRBV2
d_gene: TRBD1
CDR3aa: CASSDVGTGVNNEQFF
CDR3nt: TGTGCCAGCAGTGATGTTGGGACAGGGGTGAACAATGAGCAGTTCTTC

abundance: .
j_gene: TRBJ1-6
v_gene: TRBV18
d_gene: .
CDR3aa: CASSPLARQDSNSPLHF
CDR3nt: TGTGCCAGCTCACCGCTAGCTCGACAGGATTCTAATTCACCCCTCCACTTT

abundance: .
j_gene: TRBJ2-1
v_gene: TRBV30
d_gene: TRBD2
CDR3aa: CAWKGGGYNEQFF
CDR3nt: TGTGCCTGGAAGGGCGGGGGTTACAATGAGCAGTTCTTC

abundance: .
j_gene: TRBJ1-2
v_gene: TRBV5-1
d_gene: .
CDR3aa: CASSPRQGNYGYTF
CDR3nt: TGCGCCAGCAGCCCGAGGCAGGGGAACTATGGCTACACCTTC

abundance: .
j_gene: TRBJ2-3
v_gene: TRBV27
d_gene: TRBD1
CDR3aa: CASSLSDATGTGSTDTQYF
CDR3nt: TGTGCCAGCAGTTTATCGGACGCAACCGGGACAGGGAGCACAGATACGCAGTATTTT

abundance: .
j_gene: TRBJ2-1
v_gene: TRBV10-3
d_gene: TRBD2
CDR3aa: CAISESGGAGNEQFF
CDR3nt: TGTGCCATCAGTGAGTCCGGGGGGGCCGGGAATGAGCAGTTCTTC

abundance: once
j_gene: TRBJ1-5
v_gene: TRBV4-1
d_gene: TRBD1
CDR3aa: CASSQVSRGNNQPQHF
CDR3nt: TGCGCCAGCAGCCAAGTATCCAGGGGGAACAATCAGCCCCAGCATTTT

abundance: once
j_gene: TRBJ2-3
v_gene: TRBV29-1
d_gene: .
CDR3aa: CSVEPTEDTQYF
CDR3nt: TGCAGCGTTGAACCTACAGAGGATACGCAGTATTTT

abundance: .
j_gene: TRBJ2-7
v_gene: TRBV6-6
d_gene: TRBD2
CDR3aa: CASSAGLAGIYEQYF
CDR3nt: TGTGCCAGCAGCGCGGGACTAGCGGGGATCTACGAGCAGTACTTC

abundance: .
j_gene: TRBJ2-1
v_gene: TRBV7-3
d_gene: .
CDR3aa: CASSLSRLSYNEQFF
CDR3nt: TGTGCCAGCAGCTTATCCCGACTTTCCTACAATGAGCAGTTCTTC

abundance: .
j_gene: TRBJ2-3
v_gene: TRBV5-4
d_gene: TRBD2
CDR3aa: CASSAGLAGKGDTQYF
CDR3nt: TGTGCCAGCAGCGCCGGGCTAGCGGGGAAAGGGGATACGCAGTATTTT

abundance: .
j_gene: TRBJ1-6
v_gene: TRBV19
d_gene: .
CDR3aa: CATSGGINSPLHF
CDR3nt: TGTGCCACCTCGGGAGGGATCAATTCACCCCTCCACTTT

abundance: .
j_gene: TRBJ1-4
v_gene: TRBV4-1
d_gene: .
CDR3aa: CASSDQGINEKLFF
CDR3nt: TGCGCCAGCAGCGATCAGGGTATTAATGAAAAACTGTTTTTT

abundance: .
j_gene: TRBJ1-1
v_gene: TRBV5-1
d_gene: .
CDR3aa: CASSSSGFTEAFF
CDR3nt: TGCGCCAGCAGCTCCTCAGGGTTCACTGAAGCTTTCTTT